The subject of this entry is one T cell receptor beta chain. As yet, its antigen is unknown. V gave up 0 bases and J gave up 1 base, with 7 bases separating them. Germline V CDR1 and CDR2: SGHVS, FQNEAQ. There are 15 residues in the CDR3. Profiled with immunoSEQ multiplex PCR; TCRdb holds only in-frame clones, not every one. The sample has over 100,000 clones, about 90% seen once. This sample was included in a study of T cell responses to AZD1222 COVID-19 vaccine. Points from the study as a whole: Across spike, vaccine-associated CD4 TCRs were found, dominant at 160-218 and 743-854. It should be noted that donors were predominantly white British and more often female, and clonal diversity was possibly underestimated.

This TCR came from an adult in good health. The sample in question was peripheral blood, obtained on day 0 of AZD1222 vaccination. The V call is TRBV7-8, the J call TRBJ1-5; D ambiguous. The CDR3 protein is CASSLALSSNQPQHF. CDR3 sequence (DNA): TGTGCCAGCAGCTTAGCTCTCTCCAGCAATCAGCCCCAGCATTTT.